The 14 T cell receptor beta chains in this list originate from one sample, sequenced in a study of shared clonotypes between healthy human individuals. Naive-designated CD8 cells lacked CD45RO, were positively enriched for CCR7, and omitted terminally differentiated effector memory CD45RA+ cells. Using immunoSEQ multiplex PCR, the repertoire was profiled, and TCRdb retains in-frame clones only, with some absent. The table has around 2,100,000 clones, about 95% seen once; the top ten hold 0.95% to 1.5%. The sequenced material came from naive CD8+ T cells sorted from blood. The receptors derive from a man aged 18 to 29 in good health.

The chain employs TRBV5-1 and TRBJ2-7, with TRBD2 matching 11 bases. Germline values: CDR1 SGHRS, CDR2 YFSETQ. The CDR3 spans 17 residues. The V segment lost 4 bases and the J segment 0 bases; nucleotides outside the gene matches: 9. The CDR3 loop is CASSGGTSGVYSYEQYF. The DNA for the CDR3 is TGCGCCAGCAGCGGCGGGACTAGCGGAGTATACTCCTACGAGCAGTACTTC.

The J gene is TRBJ2-4, the V gene TRBV27, with D unresolved. The CDR3 extends over 14 amino acids. Trimming took 3 bases from V and 1 from J, leaving 7 bases between them. The germline CDR1 and CDR2 sequences are MNHEY and SMNVEV (reference sequence). The DNA for the CDR3 is TGTGCCAGCAGTTTGTCAGCTGCCAAAAACATTCAGTACTTC. Translated, it gives CASSLSAAKNIQYF.

The J gene is TRBJ2-7, the V gene TRBV4-1; D gene ambiguous. The CDR3 is 16 residues long. V lost 0 bases and J lost 0, with 12 bases in between. Germline V gene lookup returns CDR1 MGHRA and CDR2 YSYEKL. The CDR3 nucleotides are TGCGCCAGCAGCCAAGATCAGGAGATACGCTCCTACGAGCAGTACTTC. Translation gives CASSQDQEIRSYEQYF.

The chain recombines TRBV11-2 with TRBJ2-7; either TRBD1 or TRBD2 may supply D (6 bases each). V was cut by 1 base and J by 6 bases, with 16 bases left in between. This CDR3 spans 15 amino acids. Germline V gene lookup returns CDR1 SGHAT and CDR2 FQNNGV. This CDR3 is CASSLVEGGGLEQYF. The CDR3, as DNA: TGTGCCAGCAGCTTAGTTGAGGGGGGCGGCCTCGAGCAGTACTTC.

A word on this clone: Distinct nucleotide sequences in the sample also encode this CDR3. The CDR3 is CASSLQFGEQYF. CDR3 nucleotides: TGTGCCAGCAGTCTCCAGTTCGGCGAGCAGTACTTC. This sequence joins TRBV27 and TRBJ2-7; no firm D call. The germline CDR1 and CDR2 sequences are MNHEY and SMNVEV (reference sequence). The V end was cut by 5 bases, the J end by 6 bases, with 11 bases between. The CDR3 spans 12 residues.

The rearrangement links TRBV4-1 to TRBJ2-1; D possibly corresponds to TRBD1 (6 bases). This CDR3 spans 15 amino acids. V lost 2 bases and J 5 bases, leaving 13 bases between the germline ends. Germline CDR1 reads MGHRA; CDR2 reads YSYEKL. The chain's CDR3 is CASSQRQQGNNEQFF. The CDR3 DNA is TGCGCCAGCAGCCAAAGGCAACAGGGCAACAATGAGCAGTTCTTC.

The genes are TRBV2 and TRBJ2-7; 9 bases line up with TRBD2. CDR1 is SNHLY and CDR2 is FYNNEI in the germline V gene. The CDR3 loop spans 15 amino acids. V was clipped by 9 bases and J by 6 bases; unmatched bases: 15. In DNA form, the CDR3 reads TGTGCCAGAGAGGCCCTAGCGGGGTCTATCACCGAGCAGTACTTC. Amino acids: CAREALAGSITEQYF.

V and J are TRBV5-1 and TRBJ1-2, with TRBD1 matching over 9 bases. Germline CDR1 SGHRS, CDR2 YFSETQ. The length of the CDR3 is 17 residues. The trim removed 4 bases at V and 3 bases at J, leaving 13 bases unmatched. CDR3 coding DNA: TGCGCCAGCAGCCCCCGGACCGGGACAGGGAAGGACTATGGCTACACCTTC. Translating it yields CASSPRTGTGKDYGYTF.

This clone has just one count. This sequence joins TRBV27 and TRBJ2-1, with D possibly TRBD1 on 5 matching bases. The CDR3 is 15 residues long. Germline lookup yields CDR1 MNHEY and CDR2 SMNVEV (reference sequence). Trimming pared 2 bases from V and 3 bases from J, leaving 11 bases between. The CDR3 spells CASSLGQGYYNEQFF. The CDR3 bases are TGTGCCAGCAGTTTAGGGCAGGGCTACTACAATGAGCAGTTCTTC.

This chain's CDR3 is CASSYRGSHEQYF. The CDR3 nucleotides are TGCGCCAGCAGCTACAGGGGGTCCCACGAGCAGTACTTC. V and J are TRBV4-3 and TRBJ2-7, with 8 bases identical to TRBD1. The CDR3 runs 13 residues. Germline CDR1 reads LGHNA; CDR2 reads YSLEER. J was trimmed by 5 bases and V by 5 bases; bases with no gene match: 5.

V is TRBV12-5 and J is TRBJ1-1; tentative D call: TRBD1 (6 bases). Germline-derived CDR1 and CDR2 are LGHNT and FRNRAP. The CDR3 has 14 amino acids. Trimming cost V 5 bases and J 0 bases, with 10 bases left between them. The CDR3 nucleotides read TGTGCTAGTGGTCCAGGGACATTGAACACTGAAGCTTTCTTT. Its translation: CASGPGTLNTEAFF.

The chain combines TRBV27 with TRBJ2-7, with 7 bases aligning to TRBD1. After removal of 6 bases from V and 1 base from J, the junction contained 3 bases not matched to a gene. This CDR3 spans 13 amino acids. Germline V gene sequence: CDR1 MNHEY, CDR2 SMNVEV (reference sequence). CDR3 amino acids: CASRGTDSYEQYF. CDR3 nucleotides: TGTGCCAGCAGGGGGACAGATTCCTACGAGCAGTACTTC.

CDR3 loop: CASTTEEGTHEQYF. DNA of the CDR3: TGTGCCAGCACCACGGAGGAGGGGACCCACGAGCAGTACTTC. The chain joins TRBV5-8 to TRBJ2-7, with a tentative D call TRBD2 (6 bases). Trimming removed 6 bases at V and 5 bases at J, with 18 bases between. The germline gives CDR1 SGHTS, CDR2 YDEGEE. This CDR3 has 14 residues.

This rearrangement joins TRBV6-1 to TRBJ2-1; D gene ambiguous. Between the trimmed V and J ends, which lost 5 bases and 0 bases, there was a span of 11 bases. The CDR3 is 15 residues long. Per the germline V gene, CDR1 is MNHNS and CDR2 is SASEGT. The CDR3 nucleotides are TGTGCCAGCAGTTCTTACCGCGGCTCCTACAATGAGCAGTTCTTC. Translating it yields CASSSYRGSYNEQFF.